This TCR beta chain was captured by sequencing in a study of shared clonotypes between healthy human individuals. Study-wide results and caveats: Sharing of clonotypes among donors was expected to vary with sequencing depth. Naive CD4 clonotypes were shared across a few donors at 4.5% to 6.5%.

The CDR3 has 12 residues. Trimming left V 4 bases short and J 6 bases short, with 10 bases between. The germline CDR1 and CDR2 sequences are MDHEN and SYDVKM. To note about this clone: Its antigen remains unidentified.

At a deep level, the assay was run. Generated by immunoSEQ multiplex PCR, the TCRdb table keeps only in-frame clones and is missing some. The sample lists roughly 1,500,000 clones, 95% to 99% occurring once. The origin of this receptor is a young man in good health. The sequenced material came from naive CD4+ T cells sorted from blood. Subset denoted: CD45RA+ positively selected. The rearrangement uses TRBV28 and TRBJ2-7, with a tentative D call TRBD2 (6 bases). CDR3 protein: CASSSAGREQYF. CDR3 nucleotide sequence: TGTGCCAGCAGTTCTGCGGGACGCGAGCAGTACTTC.